The entry below gives a single T cell receptor (beta chain) sequence along with its context. Its matching antigen is unknown. PCR primers comprised 60 Vbeta and 13 Jbeta primers. TCRdb's copy holds only in-frame clones and misses some; the assay was immunoSEQ multiplex PCR. The repertoire includes about 120,000 clones, roughly 63% of them detected once, and roughly 1.6% sits in the top ten. This sample is part of a study of cytomegalovirus exposure and HLA in healthy donors. Study-level points and caveats: The sole available immune exposure information was CMV serostatus. Some segments of the V type, notably TRBV6-2 and TRBV6-3, were excluded as indistinguishable.

This CDR3 has 14 residues. Germline V lookup: CDR1 SGHAT, CDR2 FQNNGV. V lost 1 base to trimming and J lost 6 bases, with 12 bases between them. This sequence originates from a man aged 25-45 years in good health and CMV-seropositive. The rearrangement joins TRBV11-2 to TRBJ1-2; D is unclear. The specimen sequenced was PBMCs. The CDR3 bases are TGTGCCAGCAGCTTAGTTACGGGGTGGGATGGCTACACCTTC. Its translation: CASSLVTGWDGYTF.